This T cell receptor beta chain was obtained from a study of neurological immune-mediated disorders. This clonotype came up many times. The antigen remains undetermined. Study outcomes and limitations: In HTLV-1-associated myelopathy, TCR clonal expansion was greatest, and in multiple sclerosis it was least, below healthy controls. Private repertoires in all groups were suggested by the absence of shared CDR3 amino acid sequences among expanded clones across subjects.

TCRdb called the 5' RACE reads again in MiXCR, with one record for every CDR3 protein. This table holds around 67,000 distinct CDR3 sequences, 5.2% found once. Germline V CDR1 and CDR2: DFQATT, SNEGSKA (reference sequence). V trimming: 6 bases; J trimming: 6 bases; junction bases outside the gene matches: 8. The CDR3 runs to 14 residues. The sample was PBMCs. The receptor was derived from a man younger than 35 with multiple sclerosis. The rearrangement uses TRBV20-1 and TRBJ2-3, with 11 bases identical to TRBD2. In DNA form, the CDR3 reads TGCAGTGCCAGACGGCCTAGCGGGGGGGATACGCAGTATTTT. Residues: CSARRPSGGDTQYF.